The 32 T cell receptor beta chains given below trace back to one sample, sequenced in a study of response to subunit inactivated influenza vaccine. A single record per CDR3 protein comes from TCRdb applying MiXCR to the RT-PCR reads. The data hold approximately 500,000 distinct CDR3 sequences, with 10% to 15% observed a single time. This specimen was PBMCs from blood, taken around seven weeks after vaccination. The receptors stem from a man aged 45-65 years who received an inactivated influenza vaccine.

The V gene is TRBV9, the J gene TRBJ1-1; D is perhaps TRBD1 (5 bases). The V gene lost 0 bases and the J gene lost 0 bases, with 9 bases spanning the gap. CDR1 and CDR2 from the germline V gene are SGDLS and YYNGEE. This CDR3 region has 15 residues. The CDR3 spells CASSVEKGVNTEAFF. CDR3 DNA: TGTGCCAGCAGCGTAGAGAAAGGGGTGAACACTGAAGCTTTCTTT.

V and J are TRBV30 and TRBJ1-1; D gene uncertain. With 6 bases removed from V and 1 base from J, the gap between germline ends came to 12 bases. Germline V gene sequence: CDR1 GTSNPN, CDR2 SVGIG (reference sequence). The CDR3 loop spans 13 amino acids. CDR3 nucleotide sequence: TGTGCCTGCCGAGGGCAGTCGAACACTGAAGCTTTCTTT. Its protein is CACRGQSNTEAFF.

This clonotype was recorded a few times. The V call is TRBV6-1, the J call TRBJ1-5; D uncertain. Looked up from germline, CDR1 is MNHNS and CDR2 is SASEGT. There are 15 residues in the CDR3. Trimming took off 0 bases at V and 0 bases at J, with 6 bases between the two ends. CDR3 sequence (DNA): TGTGCCAGCAGTGAAGCTCAGGTTAGCAATCAGCCCCAGCATTTT. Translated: CASSEAQVSNQPQHF.

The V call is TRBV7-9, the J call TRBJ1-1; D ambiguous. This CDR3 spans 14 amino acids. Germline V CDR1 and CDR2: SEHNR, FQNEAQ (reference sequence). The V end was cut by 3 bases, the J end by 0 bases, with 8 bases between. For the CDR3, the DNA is TGTGCCAGCAGCTTCCCCGGACTGAACACTGAAGCTTTCTTT. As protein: CASSFPGLNTEAFF.

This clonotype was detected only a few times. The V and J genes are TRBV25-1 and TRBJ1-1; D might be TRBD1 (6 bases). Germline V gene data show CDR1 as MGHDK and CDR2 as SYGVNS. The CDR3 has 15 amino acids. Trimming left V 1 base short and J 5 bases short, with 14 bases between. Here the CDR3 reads CASSEFGGGGTEAFF. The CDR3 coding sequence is TGTGCCAGCAGTGAATTCGGGGGAGGGGGTACTGAAGCTTTCTTT. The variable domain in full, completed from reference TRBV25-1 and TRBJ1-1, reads EADIYQTPRYLVIGTGKKITLECSQTMGHDKMYWYQQDPGMELHLIHYSYGVNSTEKGDLSSESTVSRIRTEHFPLTLESARPSHTSQYLCASSEFGGGGTEAFFGQGTRLTVV.

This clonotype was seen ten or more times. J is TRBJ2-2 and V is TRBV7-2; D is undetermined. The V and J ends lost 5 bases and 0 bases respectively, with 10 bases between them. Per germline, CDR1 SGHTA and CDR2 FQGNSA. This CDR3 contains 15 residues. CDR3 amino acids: CASSQQGPNTGELFF. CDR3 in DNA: TGTGCCAGCAGCCAACAAGGCCCGAACACCGGGGAGCTGTTTTTT.

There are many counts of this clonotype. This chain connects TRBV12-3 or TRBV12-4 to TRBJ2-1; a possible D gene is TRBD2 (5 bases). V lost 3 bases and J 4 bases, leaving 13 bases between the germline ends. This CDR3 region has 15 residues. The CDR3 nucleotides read TGTGCCAGCAGTTTGGAGCGGATTAAGTACAATGAGCAGTTCTTC. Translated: CASSLERIKYNEQFF.

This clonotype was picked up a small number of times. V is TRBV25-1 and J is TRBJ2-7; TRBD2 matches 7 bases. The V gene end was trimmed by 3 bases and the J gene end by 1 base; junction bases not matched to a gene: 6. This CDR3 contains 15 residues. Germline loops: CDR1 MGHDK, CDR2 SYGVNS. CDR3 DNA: TGTGCCAGCAGTGAGGGGGAGGGCGGATCCTACGAGCAGTACTTC. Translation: CASSEGEGGSYEQYF.

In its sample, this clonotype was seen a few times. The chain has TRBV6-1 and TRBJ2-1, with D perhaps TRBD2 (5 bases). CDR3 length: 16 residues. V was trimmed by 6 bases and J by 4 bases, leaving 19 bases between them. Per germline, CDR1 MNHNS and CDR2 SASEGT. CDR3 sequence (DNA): TGTGCCAGCAGAACGGGCGGGTCTGTCCCTTACAATGAGCAGTTCTTC. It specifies CASRTGGSVPYNEQFF.

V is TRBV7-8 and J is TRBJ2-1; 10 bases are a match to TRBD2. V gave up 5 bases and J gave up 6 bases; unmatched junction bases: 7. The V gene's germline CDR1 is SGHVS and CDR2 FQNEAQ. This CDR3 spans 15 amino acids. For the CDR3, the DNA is TGTGCCAGCAGCGTTGGGACTAGCGTTGGCAATGAGCAGTTCTTC. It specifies CASSVGTSVGNEQFF.

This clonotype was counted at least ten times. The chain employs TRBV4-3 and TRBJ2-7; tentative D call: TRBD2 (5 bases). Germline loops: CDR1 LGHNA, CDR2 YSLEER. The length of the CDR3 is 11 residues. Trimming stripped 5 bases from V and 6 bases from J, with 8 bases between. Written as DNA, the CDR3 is TGCGCCAGCAGCAGAGGAGGCGAGCAGTACTTC. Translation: CASSRGGEQYF.

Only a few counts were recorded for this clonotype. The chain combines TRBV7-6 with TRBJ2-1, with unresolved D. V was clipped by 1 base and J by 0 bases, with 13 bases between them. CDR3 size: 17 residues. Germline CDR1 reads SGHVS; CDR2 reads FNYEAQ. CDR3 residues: CASSLVSASSSYNEQFF. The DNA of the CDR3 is TGTGCCAGCAGCTTAGTCAGCGCTAGTAGCTCCTACAATGAGCAGTTCTTC. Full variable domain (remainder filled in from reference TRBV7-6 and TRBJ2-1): GAGVSQSPRYKVTKRGQDVALRCDPISGHVSLYWYRQALGQGPEFLTYFNYEAQQDKSGLPNDRFSAERPEGSISTLTIQRTEQRDSAMYRCASSLVSASSSYNEQFFGPGTRLTVL.

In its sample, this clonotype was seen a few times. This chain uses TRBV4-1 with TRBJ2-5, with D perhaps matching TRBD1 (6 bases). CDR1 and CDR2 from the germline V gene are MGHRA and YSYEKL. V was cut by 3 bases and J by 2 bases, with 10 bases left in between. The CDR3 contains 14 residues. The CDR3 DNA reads TGCGCCAGCAGCCACTCGGACAGACAAGAGACCCAGTACTTC. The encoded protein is CASSHSDRQETQYF.

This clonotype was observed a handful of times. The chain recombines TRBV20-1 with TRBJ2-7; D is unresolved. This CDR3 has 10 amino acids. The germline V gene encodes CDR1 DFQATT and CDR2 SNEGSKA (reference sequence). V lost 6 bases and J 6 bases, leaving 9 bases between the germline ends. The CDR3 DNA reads TGCAGTGCCTTACGCGGCGAGCAGTACTTC. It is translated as CSALRGEQYF.

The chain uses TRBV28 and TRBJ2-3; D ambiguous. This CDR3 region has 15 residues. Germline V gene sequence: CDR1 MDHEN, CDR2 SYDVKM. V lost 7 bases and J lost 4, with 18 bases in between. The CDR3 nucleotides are TGTGCCAGCACCACGGACCCACGAGGCCCAGATACGCAGTATTTT. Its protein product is CASTTDPRGPDTQYF. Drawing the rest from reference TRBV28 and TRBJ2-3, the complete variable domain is DVKVTQSSRYLVKRTGEKVFLECVQDMDHENMFWYRQDPGLGLRLIYFSYDVKMKEKGDIPEGYSVSREKKERFSLILESASTNQTSMYLCASTTDPRGPDTQYFGPGTRLTVL.

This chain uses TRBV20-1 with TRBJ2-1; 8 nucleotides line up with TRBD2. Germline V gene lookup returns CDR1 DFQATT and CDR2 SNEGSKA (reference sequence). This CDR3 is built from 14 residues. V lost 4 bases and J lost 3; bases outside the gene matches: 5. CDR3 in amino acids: CSAISGTSYNEQFF. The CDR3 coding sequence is TGCAGTGCTATTTCCGGGACTAGCTACAATGAGCAGTTCTTC.

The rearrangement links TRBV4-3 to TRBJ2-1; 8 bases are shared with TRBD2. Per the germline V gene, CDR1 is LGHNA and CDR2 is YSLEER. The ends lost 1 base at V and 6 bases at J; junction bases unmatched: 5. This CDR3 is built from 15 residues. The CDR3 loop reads CASSQVLAGSNEQFF. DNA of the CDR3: TGCGCCAGCAGCCAAGTTCTAGCGGGTAGCAATGAGCAGTTCTTC.

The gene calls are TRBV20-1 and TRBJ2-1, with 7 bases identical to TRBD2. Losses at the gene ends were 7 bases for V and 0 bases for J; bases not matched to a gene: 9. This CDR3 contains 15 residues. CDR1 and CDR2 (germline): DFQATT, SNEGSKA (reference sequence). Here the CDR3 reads CSVSRGSRSYNEQFF. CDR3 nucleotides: TGCAGTGTCAGCCGCGGGAGTCGCTCCTACAATGAGCAGTTCTTC.

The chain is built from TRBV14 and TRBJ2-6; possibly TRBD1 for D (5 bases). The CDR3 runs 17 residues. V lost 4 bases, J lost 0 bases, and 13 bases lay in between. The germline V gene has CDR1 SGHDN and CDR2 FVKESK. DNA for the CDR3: TGTGCCAGCAGCCGGAACAGGTATTCCTCTGGGGCCAACGTCCTGACTTTC. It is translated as CASSRNRYSSGANVLTF.

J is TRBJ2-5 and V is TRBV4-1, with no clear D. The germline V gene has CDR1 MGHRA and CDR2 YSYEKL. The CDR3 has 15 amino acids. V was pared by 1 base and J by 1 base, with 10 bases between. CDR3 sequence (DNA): TGCGCCAGCAGCCAAGGTGCTACACTCCAAGAGACCCAGTACTTC. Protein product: CASSQGATLQETQYF.

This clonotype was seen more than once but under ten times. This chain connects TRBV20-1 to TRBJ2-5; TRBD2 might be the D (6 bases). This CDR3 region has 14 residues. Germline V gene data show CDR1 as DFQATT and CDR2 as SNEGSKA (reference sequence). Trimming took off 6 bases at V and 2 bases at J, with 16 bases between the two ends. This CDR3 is CSARRPSAQETQYF. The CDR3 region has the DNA TGCAGTGCGCGTAGGCCTAGCGCTCAAGAGACCCAGTACTTC.

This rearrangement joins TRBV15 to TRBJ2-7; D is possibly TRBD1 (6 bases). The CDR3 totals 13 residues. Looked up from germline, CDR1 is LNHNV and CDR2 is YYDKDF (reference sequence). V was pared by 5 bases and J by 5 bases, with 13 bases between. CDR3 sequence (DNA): TGTGCCACCAGCCCGGGACAAGGAGACGAGCAGTACTTC. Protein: CATSPGQGDEQYF.

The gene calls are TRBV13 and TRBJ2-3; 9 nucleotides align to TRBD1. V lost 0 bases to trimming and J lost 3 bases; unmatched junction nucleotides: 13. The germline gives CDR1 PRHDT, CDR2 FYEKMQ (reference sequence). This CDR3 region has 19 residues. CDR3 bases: TGTGCCAGCAGCTTAGGCACAGAATTCGGGACAGGGCTTACAGATACGCAGTATTTT. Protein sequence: CASSLGTEFGTGLTDTQYF.

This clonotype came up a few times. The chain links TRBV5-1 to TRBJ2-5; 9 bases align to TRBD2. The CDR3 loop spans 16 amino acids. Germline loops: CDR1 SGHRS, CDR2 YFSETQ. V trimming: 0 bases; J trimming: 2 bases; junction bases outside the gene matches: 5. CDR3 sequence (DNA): TGCGCCAGCAGCTTGGTGGCTAGCGGGGTTCAAGAGACCCAGTACTTC. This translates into CASSLVASGVQETQYF.

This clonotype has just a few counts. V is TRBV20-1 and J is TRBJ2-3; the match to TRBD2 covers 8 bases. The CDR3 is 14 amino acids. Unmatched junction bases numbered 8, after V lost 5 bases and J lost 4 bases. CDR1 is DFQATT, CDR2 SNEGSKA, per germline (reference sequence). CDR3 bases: TGCAGTGCTCCACGGGAGGGCGGCGCAGATACGCAGTATTTT. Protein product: CSAPREGGADTQYF.

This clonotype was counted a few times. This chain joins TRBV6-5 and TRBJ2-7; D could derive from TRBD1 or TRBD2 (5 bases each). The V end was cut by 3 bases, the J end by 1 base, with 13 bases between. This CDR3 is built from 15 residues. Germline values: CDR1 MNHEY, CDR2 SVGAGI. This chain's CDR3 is CASSYLLGESYEQYF. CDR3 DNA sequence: TGTGCCAGCAGTTATTTACTGGGGGAATCCTACGAGCAGTACTTC.

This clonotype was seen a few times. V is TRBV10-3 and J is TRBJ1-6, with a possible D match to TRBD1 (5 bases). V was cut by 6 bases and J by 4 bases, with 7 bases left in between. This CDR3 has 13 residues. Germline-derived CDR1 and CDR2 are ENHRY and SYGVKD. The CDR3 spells CAIRQGYNSPLHF. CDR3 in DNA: TGTGCCATCAGGCAGGGATATAATTCACCCCTCCACTTT.

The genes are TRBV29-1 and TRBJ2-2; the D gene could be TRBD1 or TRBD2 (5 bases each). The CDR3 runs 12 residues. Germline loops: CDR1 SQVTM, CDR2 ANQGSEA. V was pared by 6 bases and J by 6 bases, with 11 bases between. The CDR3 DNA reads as TGCAGCGTGGGGGACGTGGCCGGGGAGCTGTTTTTT. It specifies CSVGDVAGELFF.

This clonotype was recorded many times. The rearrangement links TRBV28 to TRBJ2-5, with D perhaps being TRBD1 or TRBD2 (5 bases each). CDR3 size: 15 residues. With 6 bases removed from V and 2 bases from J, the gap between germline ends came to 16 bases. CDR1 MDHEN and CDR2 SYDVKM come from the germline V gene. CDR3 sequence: CASRGRGGGQETQYF. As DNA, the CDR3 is TGTGCCAGCAGGGGGCGTGGAGGCGGACAAGAGACCCAGTACTTC.

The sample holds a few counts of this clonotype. CDR3 bases: TGCAGTGCTAGTAGCGGAGGTGGTCTAGATACGCAGTATTTT. Protein: CSASSGGGLDTQYF. The V and J genes are TRBV20-1 and TRBJ2-3, with D perhaps TRBD2 (6 bases). Germline lookup yields CDR1 DFQATT and CDR2 SNEGSKA (reference sequence). Between the trimmed V and J ends, which lost 3 bases and 5 bases, there was a span of 15 bases. The CDR3 is 14 residues long.

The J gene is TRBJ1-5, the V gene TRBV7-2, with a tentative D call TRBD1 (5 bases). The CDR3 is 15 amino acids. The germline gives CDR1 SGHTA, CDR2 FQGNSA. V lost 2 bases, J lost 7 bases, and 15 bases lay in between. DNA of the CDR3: TGTGCCAGCAGCTTAACCGGGGGAATGAAACAGCCCCAGCATTTT. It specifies CASSLTGGMKQPQHF.

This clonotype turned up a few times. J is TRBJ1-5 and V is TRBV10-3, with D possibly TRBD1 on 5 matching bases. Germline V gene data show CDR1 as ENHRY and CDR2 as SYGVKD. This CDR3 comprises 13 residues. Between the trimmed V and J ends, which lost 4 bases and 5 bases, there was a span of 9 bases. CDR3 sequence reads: CAISVRGDQPQHF. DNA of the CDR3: TGTGCCATCAGTGTTAGGGGTGATCAGCCCCAGCATTTT.